These T cell receptor beta chains were read from a single sample in a study of identical twins. MiXCR, applied by TCRdb to the 5' RACE reads, yields one record per CDR3 protein. The data show 230,000 or so distinct CDR3 sequences, about 8% seen once. The same sample was also studied in work on yellow fever vaccine responses in identical twins.

Sequencing used CD8+ T cells sorted from blood. All receptors derive from a woman under 30 in good health. Each CDR3 is given with its conserved first and last residue. Each record gives: clone size, D gene, J gene, V gene, CDR3 DNA, CDR3 protein. The D gene is left open where the match is weak. Only some rows state a clone size, as once, few, many or a class for expanded clones.

>.|TRBD2|TRBJ2-7|TRBV4-3
TGCGCCAGCAGCCAAGACGAGCGGGGCCCCTACGAGCAGTACTTC
CASSQDERGPYEQYF
>.|TRBD1|TRBJ2-2|TRBV25-1
TGTGCCAGCAGTGGGGGGACAGGGCTCAGCGGGGAGCTGTTTTTT
CASSGGTGLSGELFF
>few|TRBD2|TRBJ2-1|TRBV5-6
TGTGCCAGTACGGGAGGACTAGCGGGGTCTGAGCAGTTCTTC
CASTGGLAGSEQFF
>many|.|TRBJ2-7|TRBV12-3/TRBV12-4
TGTGCCAGCAGTTTAGGGGACGGAGGCCCCTACGAGCAGTACTTC
CASSLGDGGPYEQYF
>.|.|TRBJ2-1|TRBV11-2
TGTGCCAGCAGCTTAGAAGCAGGGATGTTTAATGAGCAGTTCTTC
CASSLEAGMFNEQFF
>many|TRBD2|TRBJ2-1|TRBV14
TGTGCCAGCAGCCAGGAATCCGCGGGAGCAGTCGTGGGCAATGAGCAGTTCTTC
CASSQESAGAVVGNEQFF
>many|.|TRBJ1-5|TRBV3-1
TGTGCCAGCAGCCAAGGTGCGGGGGGCCTTTATCAGCCCCAGCATTTT
CASSQGAGGLYQPQHF
>few|TRBD2|TRBJ2-1|TRBV6-2/TRBV6-3
TGTGCCAGCAGTGACGACGGGTCTAGCGGGGGGCCCTACAATGAGCAGTTCTTC
CASSDDGSSGGPYNEQFF
>.|TRBD2|TRBJ2-3|TRBV7-9
TGTGCCAGCAGCTTAGCCCCTAGCGGGAGCACAGATACGCAGTATTTT
CASSLAPSGSTDTQYF
>.|TRBD2|TRBJ2-1|TRBV28
TGTGCCAGCCGGGGGGTAGCGGGGGACAATGAGCAGTTCTTC
CASRGVAGDNEQFF
>.|TRBD2|TRBJ2-3|TRBV27
TGTGCCAGCAGGGGACTAGCGGGTACAGATACGCAGTATTTT
CASRGLAGTDTQYF
>few|TRBD1|TRBJ1-2|TRBV20-1
TGCAGTGCTAGGGACAGGGTGTACTATGGCTACACCTTC
CSARDRVYYGYTF
>few|.|TRBJ2-1|TRBV10-3
TGTGCCATCAGTGAGCCGGGACCAACTTCCTACAATGAGCAGTTCTTC
CAISEPGPTSYNEQFF
>many|.|TRBJ2-7|TRBV5-6
TGTGCCAGCATCGGCAAGGGGGTAATTGAGCAGTACTTC
CASIGKGVIEQYF
>many|.|TRBJ2-7|TRBV12-3/TRBV12-4
TGTGCCAGCAGTTCAGGACCCGAGGTCTACGAGCAGTACTTC
CASSSGPEVYEQYF
>.|TRBD2|TRBJ2-7|TRBV2
TGTGCCAGCACGACTAGCGGGGGGTACGAGCAGTACTTC
CASTTSGGYEQYF
>.|.|TRBJ2-5|TRBV28
TGTGCCAGCAGAACTACGGGACGCCTATCAGGGGAGACCCAGTACTTC
CASRTTGRLSGETQYF
>.|.|TRBJ2-2|TRBV6-2/TRBV6-3
TGTGCCAGCAGTACTTACAGGGAGGGGAACACCGGGGAGCTGTTTTTT
CASSTYREGNTGELFF
>.|.|TRBJ2-1|TRBV28
TGTGCCAGCAGTTTCTCCTCGTGGGAGCAGTTCTTC
CASSFSSWEQFF
>.|.|TRBJ2-1|TRBV6-2/TRBV6-3
TGTGCCAGCACTTCGGACGGGGCCCAATACAATGAGCAGTTCTTC
CASTSDGAQYNEQFF
>.|TRBD2|TRBJ2-1|TRBV11-3
TGTGCCAGCAGCAGTCCTTTAGCGGGAGATTCCAATGAGCAGTTCTTC
CASSSPLAGDSNEQFF
>.|TRBD2|TRBJ2-7|TRBV27
TGTGCCGCAGGGGCGGGAGGAGGCTCCTACGAGCAGTACTTC
CAAGAGGGSYEQYF
>few|.|TRBJ2-4|TRBV10-3
TGTGCCATCAGTGAGAACCAGGTGGGCAAAAACATTCAGTACTTC
CAISENQVGKNIQYF
>.|.|TRBJ1-1|TRBV21-1
TGTGCCAGCAGCAAAGCGACGGGGCAGGGAGCTTTCTTT
CASSKATGQGAFF
>few|TRBD2|TRBJ2-5|TRBV20-1
TGCAGTGCTAGGGGTTGGGATACGGCGGGGGAGAAAGAGACCCAGTACTTC
CSARGWDTAGEKETQYF
>.|TRBD2|TRBJ2-1|TRBV6-5
TGTGCCAGCAGTTACTCCGGGGGACTAGCGGGGGCCGAGCAGTTCTTC
CASSYSGGLAGAEQFF
>few|TRBD1|TRBJ2-3|TRBV6-1
TGTGCCAGCAGGGAGGACAGGGGAGACACAGATACGCAGTATTTT
CASREDRGDTDTQYF
>.|TRBD2|TRBJ2-1|TRBV7-7
TGTGCTAGCAGCTTAGATTTGGGCGGGAGGGAGCAGTTCTTC
CASSLDLGGREQFF
>few|.|TRBJ2-2|TRBV9
TGTGCCAGCAGCGTCCCCGGGGAGCTGTTTTTT
CASSVPGELFF
>many|TRBD2|TRBJ2-3|TRBV12-3/TRBV12-4
TGTGCCAGCAGTTTAAGGGCTAGCGGGATCGGAGATACGCAGTATTTT
CASSLRASGIGDTQYF
>many|.|TRBJ2-1|TRBV12-3/TRBV12-4
TGTGCCAGCACCCAGGGTCTAAGCTCCTACAATGAGCAGTTCTTC
CASTQGLSSYNEQFF
>.|.|TRBJ2-3|TRBV9
TGTGCCAGCAGCGTTAGCACCGATACGCAGTATTTT
CASSVSTDTQYF
>.|TRBD1|TRBJ2-4|TRBV4-2
TGTGCCAGCAGCCATCCCGGGACAGGGGAGCGGGAGGCCAAAAACATTCAGTACTTC
CASSHPGTGEREAKNIQYF
>few|.|TRBJ2-1|TRBV7-9
TGTGCCAGCAGCTTAGGGGGGTTACCCTACAATGAGCAGTTCTTC
CASSLGGLPYNEQFF
>.|TRBD1|TRBJ1-2|TRBV6-1
TGTGCCAGTGGACAGCGGGACAGGGGGTCGGGGGCCCAAGATGGCTACACCTTC
CASGQRDRGSGAQDGYTF
>few|.|TRBJ1-1|TRBV27
TGTGCCACCGCCGGGACACTCCTTAAATTGAACACTGAAGCTTTCTTT
CATAGTLLKLNTEAFF
>many|TRBD2|TRBJ2-3|TRBV10-2
TGCGCCAGCAGTGTGGGCGGGGGAAGCACAGATACGCAGTATTTT
CASSVGGGSTDTQYF
>few|.|TRBJ2-1|TRBV7-9
TGTGCCAGCAGCCCCTGGGTCTTGAGCTCCTACAATGAGCAGTTCTTC
CASSPWVLSSYNEQFF
>.|TRBD2|TRBJ2-1|TRBV2
TGTGCCAGCGTCAGTGAGGCTAGCGGGAGGATTGAGCAGTTCTTC
CASVSEASGRIEQFF
>.|TRBD2|TRBJ2-7|TRBV11-2
TGTGCCAGCAGCTTAGGGGCGGGAGTGCTGTGGGAGCAGTACTTC
CASSLGAGVLWEQYF
>few|.|TRBJ2-2|TRBV29-1
TGCAGCGTTGAACCTAGGACGACTCCCGGGGAGCTGTTTTTT
CSVEPRTTPGELFF